The sequence of this T cell receptor beta chain was determined in a study of blood T cell repertoires in COVID-19. The wider study: T cells, B-cell-depleted T cells, or PBMCs supplied cDNA or gDNA.

Profiling relied on immunoSEQ multiplex PCR, and the TCRdb table lists in-frame clones only, not all of them. The table has hundreds of thousands of clones, 80% to 90% seen once. In terms of age and location, participants ranged from roughly 18 to 100 years and lived in about two dozen US areas. This CDR3 region has 12 residues. Trimming pared 4 bases from V and 8 bases from J, leaving 11 bases between. Looked up from germline, CDR1 is SGHAT and CDR2 is FQNNGV. This receptor was identified in a young man who had recovered from COVID-19. The chain uses TRBV11-2 and TRBJ1-2; D might be TRBD1 (5 bases). The specimen sequenced was PBMCs or T cells enriched from blood (not recorded which). The CDR3 is CASSSPGGGYTF. The CDR3 coding sequence is TGTGCCAGCAGCTCTCCCGGGGGGGGCTACACCTTC.